The entry below describes one TCR beta chain. This clonotype was recorded at least ten times. What this receptor recognizes is not known. Base qualities are not at hand, and no much larger clone is one base apart. Ficoll-Paque density gradient centrifugation was the method used to isolate PBMCs. There are 14 amino acids in the CDR3, from cysteine to phenylalanine inclusive. This entry keeps only the CDR3 DNA: 42 bases, framed from base 1. V is pruned by 4 bases and J by 5 bases, leaving 7 bases of the junction without a gene match. From a lookup of the germline V gene, CDR1 and CDR2 are LGHNA and YSLEER. This sample is drawn from a study of T-cell memory formation after mild COVID-19 (dated by TCRdb to about 2021). The study in broad terms: Most TCR sequence clusters were specific to one of the two donors. Longitudinal TCRalpha and TCRbeta repertoire sequencing tracked T-cell clones expanding and contracting after mild COVID-19 in a couple of donors. The cohort was made up of two young adult volunteers, one female and one male, who were previously healthy.

These reads were obtained on an Illumina NovaSeq 6000. cDNA libraries for TCRalpha and TCRbeta were prepared by 5'RACE using constant-segment primers, with sample barcodes and unique molecular identifiers added. RNA was extracted from every sample with Trizol reagent. Libraries were amplified in two PCR steps, with a second sample barcode and Illumina TruSeq adapters added in the second step. Libraries were sequenced on an Illumina NovaSeq with 2 x 150 bp paired-end reads. The original methods were these. With migec v1.2.7, reads were demultiplexed and then collapsed into UMI-guided consensus sequences. Using mixcr v2.1.11, UMI consensuses were aligned to TRA and TRB V and J templates and then assembled into clonotypes. A clonotype was counted as expanded or contracted only when both edgeR and NoisET called the clonotype significant, with the noise models trained on biological replicates. edgeR calls used a false discovery rate-adjusted p below 0.01 and a log2 fold-change threshold of 1. As an exploratory analysis of dynamics, max-normalized trajectories of the 1000 most abundant clonotypes were examined by PCA with hierarchical clustering. Each responding clone was given a CD4 or CD8 phenotype based on the CD4+ and CD8+ repertoires, which had been sequenced separately. In TCRdb, the public reads were trimmed at Q25 with fastp and aligned with MiXCR, with productive beta chains retained. Identical CDR3 protein sequences are pooled into one entry, listed with their most common genes and DNA. The V and J calls follow TCRdb's processing rather than the paper's. The table for this sample lists more than 100,000 distinct CDR3 sequences; 15% to 20% of them were counted only once. The biggest ten clones account for approximately 4.7% of the sample.

On the study overall, not on this receptor specifically: Some responding clones were detected in pre-infection memory, suggesting pre-existing cross-reactive memory T cells joined the SARS-CoV-2 response. Clones that contracted from day 15 to 85 showed balanced CD4/CD8 phenotypes, whereas a second wave of clones that expanded from day 15 to 37 leaned towards CD4+. Contracting CD4+ clones were found mainly in CM and EM memory subsets, while CD8+ clones were enriched in EMRA. Only a couple of mild cases were covered in the study, and larger cohorts including severe cases with pre-infection samples were considered necessary. The second-wave clones that peaked on day 37 were not confirmed to be SARS-CoV-2 specific.

What was sequenced was PBMCs or a T cell subset sorted from them (not recorded which). The origin of this receptor is a man between 18 and 35 years old who had mild COVID-19 (a few samples of this study predate the infection). The sample titles of this study are shuffled in the database, so cell type and time point are left out; the donor was told from shared clones. The rearranged chain carries TRBV4-3 and TRBJ2-5, with 7 bases matching TRBD2. The DNA sequence is as follows: TGCGCCAGCAGCCCGTCACTAGCGACCGAGACCCAGTACTTC. This codes for CASSPSLATETQYF.